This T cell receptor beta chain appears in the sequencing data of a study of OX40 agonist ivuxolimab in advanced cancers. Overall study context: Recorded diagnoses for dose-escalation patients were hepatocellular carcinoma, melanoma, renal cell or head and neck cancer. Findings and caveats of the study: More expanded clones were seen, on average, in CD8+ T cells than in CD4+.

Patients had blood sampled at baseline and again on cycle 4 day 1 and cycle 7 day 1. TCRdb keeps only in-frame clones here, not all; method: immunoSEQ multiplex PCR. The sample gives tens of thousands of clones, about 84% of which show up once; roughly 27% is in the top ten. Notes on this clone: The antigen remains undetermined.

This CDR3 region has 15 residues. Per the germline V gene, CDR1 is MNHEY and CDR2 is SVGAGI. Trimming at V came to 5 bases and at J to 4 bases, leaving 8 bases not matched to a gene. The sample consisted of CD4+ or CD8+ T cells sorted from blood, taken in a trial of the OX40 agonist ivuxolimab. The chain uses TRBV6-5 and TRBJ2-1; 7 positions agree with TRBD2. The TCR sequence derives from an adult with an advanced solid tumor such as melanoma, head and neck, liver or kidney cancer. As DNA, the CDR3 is TGTGCCAGCAGTGCCGGGACTATCCGATACAATGAGCAGTTCTTC. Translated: CASSAGTIRYNEQFF.